This section outlines one T cell receptor beta chain sequence together with its context. These data belong to a study of shared clonotypes between healthy human individuals. CD45RO+ cells plus CCR7-negative CD45RA+ TemRA cells formed CD8 memory. Trimming shortened V by 2 bases and J by 11 bases, and 21 bases separated the two germline ends. Germline values: CDR1 SGHTA, CDR2 FQGNSA. CDR3 size: 15 residues. The authors split each subset's genomic DNA evenly across several immunoSEQ plates. Method: immunoSEQ multiplex PCR; TCRdb's copy keeps in-frame clones and lacks some. The data show 110,000 or so clones, 68% seen once.

This chain links TRBV7-2 with TRBJ1-1; D gene unclear. Sequenced sample: memory CD8+ T cells sorted from blood. The subset is: CD45RO+ cells pooled with CCR7-negative TemRA cells. The receptor's source is a woman aged 25 to 39 in good health. In nucleotides, the CDR3 is TGTGCCAGCAGCTTATTTATCCGGCCCAATGTGAATGCTTTCTTT. This gives the protein CASSLFIRPNVNAFF.